The 23 T cell receptor beta chains presented below share a single source sample, sequenced in a study of T cell responses to AZD1222 COVID-19 vaccine. Only in-frame clones appear in the TCRdb table, and some are missing; sequencing was by immunoSEQ multiplex PCR. The sample records about 160,000 clones, 85% to 95% being singletons. The sequencing used peripheral blood, collected 28 days after the second AZD1222 dose. These receptors were taken from an adult who received the AZD1222 COVID-19 vaccine.

The rearrangement uses TRBV25-1 and TRBJ1-2, with 9 bases fitting TRBD1. Germline CDR1 MGHDK, CDR2 SYGVNS. The CDR3 runs to 16 residues. V was clipped by 7 bases and J by 3 bases; unmatched bases: 12. The CDR3 sequence is CASIRTGTGTHYGYTF. The DNA of the CDR3 is TGTGCCAGCATAAGAACCGGGACAGGGACCCACTATGGCTACACCTTC.

This clone showed up just once. The junction departs from germline at one end; a sequencing error may be responsible. The chain couples TRBV4-2 to TRBJ2-1; 11 bases agree with TRBD2. CDR1 and CDR2 (germline): LGHNA, YNFKEQ. The CDR3 consists of 17 residues. The CDR3: CASSHDSGRAAYNGQFF. CDR3 DNA: TGTGCCAGCAGCCATGATAGCGGGAGGGCTGCATACAATGGGCAGTTCTTC.

This chain joins TRBV7-9 and TRBJ2-1; the match to TRBD1 covers 7 bases. CDR3 size: 15 residues. Looked up from germline, CDR1 is SEHNR and CDR2 is FQNEAQ (reference sequence). V dropped 3 bases and J dropped 6; count of bases not matched to a gene: 8. CDR3 in DNA: TGTGCCAGCAGCTTCCGAGGGGGCGAGCTCAATGAGCAGTTCTTC. Translated: CASSFRGGELNEQFF.

The chain uses TRBV15 and TRBJ1-6; no definite D call. The CDR3 has 13 amino acids. The ends were cut back, 1 base at V and 8 bases at J, with 6 bases in the middle. Germline loops: CDR1 LNHNV, CDR2 YYDKDF (reference sequence). CDR3 in DNA: TGTGCCACCAGCAGAGCTACAGATTCACCCCTCCACTTT. This sequence encodes CATSRATDSPLHF.

The chain uses TRBV30 and TRBJ2-3; D might be TRBD2 (7 bases). V was cut by 2 bases and J by 5 bases, with 14 bases left in between. Germline V gene data show CDR1 as GTSNPN and CDR2 as SVGIG (reference sequence). The CDR3 contains 14 residues. For the CDR3, the DNA is TGTGCCTGGAGTAGGGGGGGCGTGAGAGATACGCAGTATTTT. It translates to CAWSRGGVRDTQYF. The complete variable domain, with remaining parts taken from reference TRBV30 and TRBJ2-3, reads SQTIHQWPATLVQPVGSPLSLECTVEGTSNPNLYWYRQAAGRGLQLLFYSVGIGQISSEVPQNLSASRPQDRQFILSSKKLLLSDSGFYLCAWSRGGVRDTQYFGPGTRLTVL.

The chain links TRBV5-6 to TRBJ2-1, with D unresolved. This CDR3 is 14 amino acids long. With 1 base removed from V and 4 bases from J, the gap between germline ends came to 9 bases. Germline assignment: CDR1 SGHDT and CDR2 YYEEEE. In DNA form, the CDR3 reads TGTGCCAGCAGCTTGCTGAACATTTACAATGAGCAGTTCTTC. Its translation is CASSLLNIYNEQFF.

The chain links TRBV11-3 to TRBJ2-3, with 8 bases aligning to TRBD2. The CDR3 has 16 amino acids. Trimming at V came to 4 bases and at J to 0 bases, leaving 6 bases not matched to a gene. The germline V gene has CDR1 SGHNT and CDR2 YENEEA. The CDR3 is CASSSGLAASTDTQYF. The DNA for the CDR3 is TGTGCCAGCAGCTCTGGACTAGCTGCTAGCACAGATACGCAGTATTTT. Full variable domain (remainder filled in from reference TRBV11-3 and TRBJ2-3): EAGVVQSPRYKIIEKKQPVAFWCNPISGHNTLYWYLQNLGQGPELLIRYENEEAVDDSQLPKDRFSAERLKGVDSTLKIQPAELGDSAVYLCASSSGLAASTDTQYFGPGTRLTVL.

On this clone itself: One junction end does not reproduce the germline sequence, and a read error may be involved. This rearrangement joins TRBV7-9 to TRBJ1-4, with 7 bases matching TRBD1. This CDR3 has 12 amino acids. Germline V gene data show CDR1 as SEHNR and CDR2 as FQNEAQ (reference sequence). This chain's CDR3 is CASSPKTGEDSF. The CDR3, as DNA: TGTGCCAGCAGCCCCAAAACAGGGGAGGATTCCTTT.

The V and J genes are TRBV3-1 (or the pseudogene TRBV3-2) and TRBJ2-5; possibly TRBD1 for D (6 bases). Per germline, CDR1 LGHDT and CDR2 YNNKEL (reference sequence). The CDR3 totals 15 residues. Trimming pared 6 bases from V and 3 bases from J, leaving 17 bases between. CDR3 DNA: TGTGCCAGCAGGCCTGCCGTTGGGGGCAAAGAGACCCAGTACTTC. This sequence encodes CASRPAVGGKETQYF.

The V call is TRBV4-2, the J call TRBJ1-1; D remains ambiguous. V lost 3 bases, J lost 1 base, and 9 bases lay in between. This CDR3 is 14 amino acids long. Germline V gene data show CDR1 as LGHNA and CDR2 as YNFKEQ. Here the CDR3 reads CASSQADGNTEAFF. The CDR3 nucleotides read TGTGCCAGCAGCCAGGCCGACGGGAACACTGAAGCTTTCTTT.

This chain joins TRBV2 and TRBJ2-4; 13 bases are a match to TRBD2. Trimming removed 4 bases from V and 16 bases from J; junction bases left unmatched: 7. Germline V gene sequence: CDR1 SNHLY, CDR2 FYNNEI. The CDR3 totals 13 residues. CDR3 amino acids: CASSAGLAGQVYF. CDR3 coding DNA: TGTGCCAGCAGTGCGGGACTAGCGGGACAGGTTTACTTC.

This clone was detected only once. The chain combines TRBV14 with TRBJ1-1; D may be TRBD1 (6 bases). Germline CDR1 and CDR2: SGHDN and FVKESK. There are 16 residues in the CDR3. The V end lost 6 bases, the J end lost 3 bases, and 20 bases lay between the germline ends. This CDR3 is CASRAAGAKEDTEAFF. CDR3 DNA: TGTGCCAGCAGAGCGGCGGGGGCAAAGGAGGACACTGAAGCTTTCTTT.

The V gene is TRBV2, the J gene TRBJ1-1; unclear D gene. V lost 6 bases and J lost 1, with 12 bases in between. This CDR3 has 14 amino acids. CDR1 and CDR2 (germline): SNHLY, FYNNEI. The CDR3 DNA sequence: TGTGCCAGCAGCACGGACGTCGGGAACACTGAAGCTTTCTTT. Translated, it gives CASSTDVGNTEAFF.

The J gene is TRBJ2-5, the V gene TRBV14; D is undetermined. The CDR3 runs 15 residues. Trimming removed 0 bases at V and 5 bases at J, with 13 bases between. Germline CDR1 and CDR2: SGHDN and FVKESK. This chain's CDR3 is CASSQDPGPTETQYF. CDR3 coding DNA: TGTGCCAGCAGCCAAGACCCCGGGCCTACGGAGACCCAGTACTTC. Drawing the rest from reference TRBV14 and TRBJ2-5, the complete variable domain is EAGVTQFPSHSVIEKGQTVTLRCDPISGHDNLYWYRRVMGKEIKFLLHFVKESKQDESGMPNNRFLAERTGGTYSTLKVQPAELEDSGVYFCASSQDPGPTETQYFGPGTRLLVL.

This clone was recorded once. The chain combines TRBV3-1 (or the pseudogene TRBV3-2) with TRBJ2-2; no clear D gene. The CDR3 contains 13 residues. CDR1 LGHDT and CDR2 YNNKEL come from the germline V gene (reference sequence). Trimming shortened V by 5 bases and J by 4 bases, and 8 bases separated the two germline ends. CDR3 sequence reads: CASSKGGTGELFF. Written as DNA, the CDR3 is TGTGCCAGCAGCAAAGGTGGCACCGGGGAGCTGTTTTTT.

V is TRBV30 and J is TRBJ1-1; D is undetermined. This CDR3 comprises 14 residues. The V gene's germline CDR1 is GTSNPN and CDR2 SVGIG (reference sequence). Trimming removed 0 bases at V and 5 bases at J, with 13 bases between. The CDR3 here is CAWSVLLGRTEAFF. CDR3 coding DNA: TGTGCCTGGAGTGTACTACTGGGGAGGACTGAAGCTTTCTTT.

The chain combines TRBV7-2 with TRBJ2-3, with 8 positions matching TRBD2. CDR1 and CDR2 from the germline V gene are SGHTA and FQGNSA. J gave up 0 bases and V 3 bases, and 5 bases lay outside the gene matches. The CDR3 is 16 amino acids. The chain's CDR3 is CASSFAGGSSTDTQYF. The CDR3 DNA reads as TGTGCCAGCAGCTTTGCGGGAGGCTCGAGCACAGATACGCAGTATTTT.

The chain carries TRBV5-8 and TRBJ1-5; perhaps TRBD1 as D (5 bases). CDR3 length: 11 residues. Per germline, CDR1 SGHTS and CDR2 YDEGEE. The V and J ends lost 3 bases and 9 bases respectively, with 7 bases between them. CDR3 DNA sequence: TGTGCCAGCAGCTACAGGACGCCCCAGCATTTT. This codes for CASSYRTPQHF.

This clone was counted a single time. The chain has TRBV4-3 and TRBJ1-4; D not resolved. The germline V and J ends were trimmed by 4 bases and 7 bases, with 10 bases remaining between them. The germline V gene has CDR1 LGHNA and CDR2 YSLEER. CDR3 length equals 13 residues. The CDR3 is CASSRSRAEKLFF. CDR3 in DNA: TGCGCCAGCAGCCGGTCAAGGGCTGAAAAACTGTTTTTT.

The chain employs TRBV5-1 and TRBJ1-3, with no clear D. CDR1 is SGHRS and CDR2 is YFSETQ in the germline V gene. The CDR3 has 15 amino acids. Trimming cost V 0 bases and J 0 bases, with 7 bases left between them. CDR3 bases: TGCGCCAGCAGCTTGGCCGCTACCTCTGGAAACACCATATATTTT. As protein: CASSLAATSGNTIYF.

V gene TRBV2 combines with J gene TRBJ1-3; TRBD1 might be the D (6 bases). V lost 6 bases and J lost 1, with 10 bases in between. This CDR3 is built from 14 residues. Germline loops: CDR1 SNHLY, CDR2 FYNNEI. The CDR3 loop reads CASRGDRSGNTIYF. CDR3 bases: TGTGCCAGCAGGGGTGACAGGTCTGGAAACACCATATATTTT.

The genes are TRBV2 and TRBJ2-7; D gene uncertain. The germline V gene encodes CDR1 SNHLY and CDR2 FYNNEI. V lost 3 bases and J lost 5, with 11 bases in between. The CDR3 loop spans 13 amino acids. The CDR3 reads CASSDGRGHEQYF. The CDR3 bases are TGTGCCAGCAGTGACGGACGTGGACACGAGCAGTACTTC.

The chain couples TRBV6-5 to TRBJ2-3; D not certain. Germline V gene sequence: CDR1 MNHEY, CDR2 SVGAGI. Trimming shortened V by 11 bases and J by 5 bases, and 14 bases separated the two germline ends. The CDR3 loop spans 12 amino acids. The CDR3 nucleotides are TGTGCCGCAACCTCTCCGGGAGATACGCAGTATTTT. Protein: CAATSPGDTQYF.